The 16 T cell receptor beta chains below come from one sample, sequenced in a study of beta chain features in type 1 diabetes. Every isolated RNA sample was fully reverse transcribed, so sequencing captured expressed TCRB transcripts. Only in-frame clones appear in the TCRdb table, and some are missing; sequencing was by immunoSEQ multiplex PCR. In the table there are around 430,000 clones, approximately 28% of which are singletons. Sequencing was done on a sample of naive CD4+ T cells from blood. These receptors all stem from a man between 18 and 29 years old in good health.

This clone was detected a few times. CDR3 loop: CASILGPASLTYEQYF. The CDR3 nucleotides read TGTGCCAGCATCTTGGGCCCAGCGTCCCTAACCTACGAGCAGTACTTC. The chain employs TRBV28 and TRBJ2-7, with D uncertain. The germline CDR1 and CDR2 sequences are MDHEN and SYDVKM. V dropped 7 bases and J dropped 2 bases, with 21 bases sitting between them. The CDR3 loop spans 16 amino acids. The full variable domain, rest sourced from reference TRBV28 and TRBJ2-7, is DVKVTQSSRYLVKRTGEKVFLECVQDMDHENMFWYRQDPGLGLRLIYFSYDVKMKEKGDIPEGYSVSREKKERFSLILESASTNQTSMYLCASILGPASLTYEQYFGPGTRLTVT.

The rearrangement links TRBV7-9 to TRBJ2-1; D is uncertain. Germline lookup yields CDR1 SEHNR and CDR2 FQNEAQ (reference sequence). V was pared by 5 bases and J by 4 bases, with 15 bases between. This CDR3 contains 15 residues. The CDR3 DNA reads TGTGCCAGCAGCATGATAGGCGGCCCTTACAATGAGCAGTTCTTC. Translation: CASSMIGGPYNEQFF.

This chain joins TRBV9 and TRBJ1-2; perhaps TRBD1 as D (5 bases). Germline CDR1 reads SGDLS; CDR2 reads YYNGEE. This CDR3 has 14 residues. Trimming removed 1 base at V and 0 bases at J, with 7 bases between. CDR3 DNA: TGTGCCAGCAGCGTATCAGGGACTAACTATGGCTACACCTTC. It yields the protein CASSVSGTNYGYTF.

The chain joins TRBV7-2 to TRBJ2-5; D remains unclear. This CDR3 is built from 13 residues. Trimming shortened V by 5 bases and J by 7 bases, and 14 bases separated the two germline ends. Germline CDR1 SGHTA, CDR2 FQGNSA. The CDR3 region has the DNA TGTGCCAGCAGCCGTAGCCGGCTGGGGACCCAGTACTTC. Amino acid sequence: CASSRSRLGTQYF. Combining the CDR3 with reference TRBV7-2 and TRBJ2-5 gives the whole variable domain GAGVSQSPSNKVTEKGKDVELRCDPISGHTALYWYRQSLGQGLEFLIYFQGNSAPDKSGLPSDRFSAERTGGSVSTLTIQRTQQEDSAVYLCASSRSRLGTQYFGPGTRLLVL.

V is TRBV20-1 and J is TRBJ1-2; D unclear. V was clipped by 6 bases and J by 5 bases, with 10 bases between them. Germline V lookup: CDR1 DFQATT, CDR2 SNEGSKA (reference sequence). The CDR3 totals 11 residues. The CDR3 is CSAITDYGYTF. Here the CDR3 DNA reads TGCAGTGCCATCACCGATTATGGCTACACCTTC.

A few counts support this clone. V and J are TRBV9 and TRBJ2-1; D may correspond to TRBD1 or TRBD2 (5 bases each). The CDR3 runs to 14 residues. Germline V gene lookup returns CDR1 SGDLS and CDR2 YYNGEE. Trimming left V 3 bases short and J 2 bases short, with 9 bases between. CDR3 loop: CASSEEGTYNEQFF. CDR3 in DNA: TGTGCCAGCAGCGAAGAGGGGACCTACAATGAGCAGTTCTTC.

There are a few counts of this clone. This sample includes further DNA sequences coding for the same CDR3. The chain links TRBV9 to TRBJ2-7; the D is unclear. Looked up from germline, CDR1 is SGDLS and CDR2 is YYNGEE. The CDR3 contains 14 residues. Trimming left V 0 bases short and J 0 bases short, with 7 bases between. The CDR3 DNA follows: TGTGCCAGCAGCGTAGGTGGGGACTCCTACGAGCAGTACTTC. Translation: CASSVGGDSYEQYF.

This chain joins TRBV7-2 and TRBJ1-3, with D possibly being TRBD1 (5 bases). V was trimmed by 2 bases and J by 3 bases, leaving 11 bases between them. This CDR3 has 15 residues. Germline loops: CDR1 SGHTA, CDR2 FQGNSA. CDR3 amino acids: CASSLQGVGGNTIYF. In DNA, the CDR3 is TGTGCCAGCAGCTTACAGGGCGTAGGTGGAAACACCATATATTTT. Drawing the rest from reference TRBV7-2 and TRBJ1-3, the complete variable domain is GAGVSQSPSNKVTEKGKDVELRCDPISGHTALYWYRQSLGQGLEFLIYFQGNSAPDKSGLPSDRFSAERTGGSVSTLTIQRTQQEDSAVYLCASSLQGVGGNTIYFGEGSWLTVV.

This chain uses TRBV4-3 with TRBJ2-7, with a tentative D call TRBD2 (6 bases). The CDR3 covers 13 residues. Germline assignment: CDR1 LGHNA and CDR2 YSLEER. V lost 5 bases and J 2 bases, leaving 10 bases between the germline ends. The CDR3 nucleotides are TGCGCCAGCAGCGGGAGGCCGACCTACGAGCAGTACTTC. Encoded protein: CASSGRPTYEQYF.

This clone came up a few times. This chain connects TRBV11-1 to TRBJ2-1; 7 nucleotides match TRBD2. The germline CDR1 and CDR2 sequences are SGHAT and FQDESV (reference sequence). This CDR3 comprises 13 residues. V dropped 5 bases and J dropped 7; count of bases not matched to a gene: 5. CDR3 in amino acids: CASSLGGPNEQFF. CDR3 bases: TGTGCCAGCAGCCTGGGAGGGCCAAATGAGCAGTTCTTC.

In DNA, the CDR3 is TGTGCCAGCGTCAGGGATCTTTCAAATGAGCAGTTCTTC. It yields the protein CASVRDLSNEQFF. The chain recombines TRBV2 with TRBJ2-1; tentatively, D is TRBD1 (5 bases). V lost 8 bases to trimming and J lost 7 bases, with 15 bases between them. The CDR3 extends over 13 amino acids. The germline V gene has CDR1 SNHLY and CDR2 FYNNEI.

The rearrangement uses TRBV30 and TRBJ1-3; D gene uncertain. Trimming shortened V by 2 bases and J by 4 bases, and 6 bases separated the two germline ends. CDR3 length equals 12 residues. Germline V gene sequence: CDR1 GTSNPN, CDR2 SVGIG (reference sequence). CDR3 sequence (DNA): TGTGCCTGGAGTAATCCCGGAAACACCATATATTTT. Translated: CAWSNPGNTIYF.

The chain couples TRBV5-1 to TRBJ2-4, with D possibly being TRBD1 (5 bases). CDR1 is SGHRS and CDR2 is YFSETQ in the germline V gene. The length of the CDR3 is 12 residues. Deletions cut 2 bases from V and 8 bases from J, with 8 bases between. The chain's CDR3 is CASSLEGDIQYF. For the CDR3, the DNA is TGCGCCAGCAGCTTAGAAGGGGACATTCAGTACTTC. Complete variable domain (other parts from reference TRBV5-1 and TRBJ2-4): KAGVTQTPRYLIKTRGQQVTLSCSPISGHRSVSWYQQTPGQGLQFLFEYFSETQRNKGNFPGRFSGRQFSNSRSEMNVSTLELGDSALYLCASSLEGDIQYFGAGTRLSVL.

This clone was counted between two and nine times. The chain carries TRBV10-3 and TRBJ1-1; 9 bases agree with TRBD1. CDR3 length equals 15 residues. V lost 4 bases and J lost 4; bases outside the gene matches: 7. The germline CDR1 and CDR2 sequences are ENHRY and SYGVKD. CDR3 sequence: CAISATTGGRTEAFF. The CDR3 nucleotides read TGTGCCATCAGTGCGACCACAGGGGGCCGCACTGAAGCTTTCTTT.

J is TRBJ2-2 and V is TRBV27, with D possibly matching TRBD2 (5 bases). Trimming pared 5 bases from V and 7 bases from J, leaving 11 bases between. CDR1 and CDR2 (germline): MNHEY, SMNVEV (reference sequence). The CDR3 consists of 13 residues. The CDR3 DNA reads TGTGCCAGCAGTCCCATAGCGCGCGGGGAGCTGTTTTTT. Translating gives CASSPIARGELFF.

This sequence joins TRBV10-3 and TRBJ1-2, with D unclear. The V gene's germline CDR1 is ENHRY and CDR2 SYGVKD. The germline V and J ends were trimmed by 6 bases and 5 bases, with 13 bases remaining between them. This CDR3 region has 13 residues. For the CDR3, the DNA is TGTGCCATCAGCGAGGACGGAATGTATGGCTACACCTTC. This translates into CAISEDGMYGYTF.